This T cell receptor beta chain originates from a study of blood T cell repertoires in COVID-19 (dated by TCRdb to the early 2020s). General notes on the study: The collaborator samples originated in the United States, Italy and Spain and spanned the acute and convalescent phases of COVID-19. The prospective study material was composed of cDNA or gDNA derived from T cells, B-cell-depleted T cells, or PBMCs. Deeply sampled blood TCRbeta repertoires from subjects exposed to, actively infected with, or recovered from COVID-19 were included in the dataset. The repertoires were released in a freely available public database intended as a resource for research on the immune response to SARS-CoV-2. The samples were drawn from the first 160 participants of the ongoing ImmuneRACE study and from 1,254 subjects provided by 6 global collaborators. The sample metadata nearly always contained a de-identified subject ID, COVID-19 status, age in years and sex. Where available, HLA class I and class II types were obtained from metadata supplied by the sample provider rather than from assay-based typing. Results the study describes overall, beyond this receptor: The amount of clinical and demographic metadata varied by source and participant and was provided uncurated.

Turning to this clone: The antigen it binds to is not known. The sample holds no much larger clone one base away, and base qualities are not on file.

The immunoSEQ Assay, a bias-controlled multiplex PCR, was used to amplify TCRbeta CDR3 regions from genomic DNA. Per the original workflow: Nucleated cell counts per sample were estimated from amplification of reference gene primers within the assay. To quantify the absolute abundance of each unique TCRbeta CDR3 rearrangement, sequence reads were collapsed and filtered. For each sample, productive Simpson clonality was calculated as the square root of Simpson's diversity index over productive rearrangements. Drawn from immuneACCESS, this table holds only the in-frame rearrangements with V and J called that TCRdb kept. Clones are partly lost; checked studies trace under half to an unresolved V gene and leave the rest unexplained. V, J and clone size derive from that table, while D and trimming were established from the DNA sequence. The sample table holds some 160,000 clones, of which 78% were seen once. 11% to 15% of the sample lies in the top ten.

Each collaborating institution followed its own protocols to collect whole blood in K2EDTA tubes. For TCRbeta analysis, collaborators shipped samples in one of three forms: frozen whole blood, isolated PBMCs, or DNA extracted from either of those sample types. Spanning cysteine to phenylalanine, the CDR3 consists of 14 amino acids. The sequence is cut down to CDR3 DNA, 42 bases in frame from base 1. At the junction V is shortened by 7 bases and J by 2 bases, with 12 bases in between. CDR1 and CDR2 were assigned from the germline V gene (reference sequence) as MNHNY and SVGAGI. The chain was built from TRBV6-6 and TRBJ1-5; the D gene identity is not certain. This sequence originates from a woman aged 80 or over with acute or convalescent COVID-19. Source material: peripheral blood. The encoded CDR3 is CASTVTAGNQPQHF. The nucleotide sequence is given as TGTGCCAGCACTGTTACGGCGGGCAATCAGCCCCAGCATTTT.